This is a list of T cell receptor beta chains from one sample in a study of shared clonotypes between healthy human individuals. The table came from immunoSEQ multiplex PCR; TCRdb's copy has only in-frame clones and leaves some out. The sample lists about 1,800,000 clones; roughly 95% were seen once. Sequencing input: naive CD8+ T cells sorted from blood. The receptors stem from a man between 18 and 35 years old in good health. Each CDR3 is given without its conserved first and last residue. Fields, in order: CDR3 protein, V gene, J gene.

ASTLIAGGSKNIQY	TRBV19	TRBJ2-4
ASSRYREANEKLF	TRBV5-1	TRBJ1-4
ASSLKGVYGNTIY	TRBV27	TRBJ1-3
ASSHVPGQGNQPQH	TRBV4-1	TRBJ1-5
ASTERVDHYEQY	TRBV2	TRBJ2-7
ASSPLASGAYEQY	TRBV4-3	TRBJ2-7
ASSPGEDTQY	TRBV7-8	TRBJ2-3
ASSSTRTGADSGANVLT	TRBV7-9	TRBJ2-6
ASSFVIDSNEKLF	TRBV7-8	TRBJ1-4
ASSFNPRGGKDNSPLH	TRBV7-9	TRBJ1-6
ASSSGGTEAF	TRBV5-1	TRBJ1-1
ASSVDASGRGEQY	TRBV9	TRBJ2-7
ASSPGGDSYEQY	TRBV9	TRBJ2-7
ASSENGYEQY	TRBV5-4	TRBJ2-7
ASSQDGQTGLYEQY	TRBV14	TRBJ2-7
ASSESRGSGYT	TRBV10-1	TRBJ1-2
ASSYDGTGVGEQY	TRBV6-5	TRBJ2-7
ANGDRANQPQH	TRBV2	TRBJ1-5
SVEASTYEQY	TRBV29-1	TRBJ2-7
ASSTLVALAYEQY	TRBV7-2	TRBJ2-7
ASSDDRITGELF	TRBV2	TRBJ2-2
ASSERGSYNEQF	TRBV9	TRBJ2-1
ASSLTGGSNQPQH	TRBV27	TRBJ1-5
ASSQELLNSYNEQF	TRBV4-1	TRBJ2-1
ASSFLPTYEQY	TRBV5-6	TRBJ2-7
ASSLTVTYEQY	TRBV7-9	TRBJ2-7
ASSLGLAGEADTQY	TRBV4-3	TRBJ2-3
AWSPRTSGIGETQY	TRBV30	TRBJ2-5
ASSMDRDGHEQY	TRBV5-4	TRBJ2-7
ASSYSSLAGTNEQF	TRBV6-5	TRBJ2-1
ASSPPLGWEQY	TRBV9	TRBJ2-7
AIGGPNTGELF	TRBV10-3	TRBJ2-2
SVASGGPETQY	TRBV29-1	TRBJ2-5
ASSGQGSSYEQY	TRBV2	TRBJ2-7
ASSLFGARTNETQY	TRBV28	TRBJ2-5
ASSLGTSGSNEQF	TRBV13	TRBJ2-1
ASSLVQPKTQY	TRBV5-6	TRBJ2-5
ASSIWTGGEGNTIY	TRBV7-2	TRBJ1-3
ASSVGRGLANYGYT	TRBV9	TRBJ1-2
ASSQLAGGIKADTQY	TRBV5-4	TRBJ2-3
ASSVMENTEAF	TRBV27	TRBJ1-1
ASSVEPGQSPNEQY	TRBV9	TRBJ2-7
ASSFGETGYEQY	TRBV27	TRBJ2-7
ASSPGGTEAF	TRBV6-6	TRBJ1-1
ASSIVSGGYEQY	TRBV19	TRBJ2-7
ASGDGGIPNYGYT	TRBV2	TRBJ1-2
SVELPTSGSLYEQY	TRBV29-1	TRBJ2-7
ASSLIESLNQPQH	TRBV5-8	TRBJ1-5
ASSLSSGAADTQY	TRBV5-1	TRBJ2-3
ATRVASGIYEQY	TRBV19	TRBJ2-7
ATALVSYEQY	TRBV6-1	TRBJ2-7
ASSVSRQGDTGELF	TRBV9	TRBJ2-2
ASSIVQAGPERDTQY	TRBV19	TRBJ2-3
ASSLTGGSYNEQF	TRBV7-6	TRBJ2-1